Listed below are T cell receptor beta chains from one sample, sequenced in a study of cytomegalovirus exposure and HLA in healthy donors. Repertoires were generated with immunoSEQ multiplex PCR, while TCRdb's copy carries only in-frame clones and drops some. The data show approximately 220,000 clones, roughly 80% seen once. Input material: PBMCs. Receptor source: a man between 40 and 49 years old in good health and CMV-seronegative. The CDR3 runs from the conserved cysteine through the conserved F or W. Fields, in order: D gene, V gene, J gene, clone size, CDR3 DNA, CDR3 protein. D genes are given only for firm matches. Where a row states a size, it is once, few, many or the class of an expanded clone; other rows omit it.

d_call: .; v_call: TRBV7-7; j_call: TRBJ2-7; clone_size: few; cdr3_nt: TGTGCCAGCAGGCGTTTTAGCGTAGACACTTCCTACGAGCAGTACTTC; cdr3_aa: CASRRFSVDTSYEQYF
d_call: TRBD1; v_call: TRBV7-6; j_call: TRBJ1-2; clone_size: .; cdr3_nt: TGTGCCAGCAGCCCGACAGGGTATCACTATGGCTACACCTTC; cdr3_aa: CASSPTGYHYGYTF
d_call: .; v_call: TRBV11-3; j_call: TRBJ2-7; clone_size: .; cdr3_nt: TGTGCCAGCAGCTTAGCGGGGGATAATCCCTACGAGCAGTACTTC; cdr3_aa: CASSLAGDNPYEQYF
d_call: .; v_call: TRBV7-2; j_call: TRBJ1-3; clone_size: .; cdr3_nt: TGTGCCAGCAGCCTCCAGTATTCTGGAAACACCATATATTTT; cdr3_aa: CASSLQYSGNTIYF
d_call: TRBD2; v_call: TRBV7-2; j_call: TRBJ2-5; clone_size: .; cdr3_nt: TGTGCCAGCAGCTTCCCTAGCGGGAGGGCCTCGGAGACCCAGTACTTC; cdr3_aa: CASSFPSGRASETQYF
d_call: .; v_call: TRBV2; j_call: TRBJ1-1; clone_size: .; cdr3_nt: TGTGCCAGCAGAAGGGAGGGAAGCATGAACACTGAAGCTTTCTTT; cdr3_aa: CASRREGSMNTEAFF
d_call: TRBD1; v_call: TRBV28; j_call: TRBJ1-5; clone_size: .; cdr3_nt: TGTGCCAGCAGCTACCGGGACAGACTCAATCAGCCCCAGCATTTT; cdr3_aa: CASSYRDRLNQPQHF
d_call: .; v_call: TRBV25-1; j_call: TRBJ2-5; clone_size: .; cdr3_nt: TGTGCCAGCAGTGAAGAGGACAGCCTTAGGCAGACCCAGTACTTC; cdr3_aa: CASSEEDSLRQTQYF
d_call: .; v_call: TRBV9; j_call: TRBJ2-7; clone_size: .; cdr3_nt: TGTGCCAGCAGCACCACAGGTTCCGTGGGCGAGCAGTACTTC; cdr3_aa: CASSTTGSVGEQYF
d_call: TRBD2; v_call: TRBV10-3; j_call: TRBJ2-3; clone_size: .; cdr3_nt: TGTGCCATCAGTGAGAAGGCTAGCGGGAGGGCCACAGATACGCAGTATTTT; cdr3_aa: CAISEKASGRATDTQYF
d_call: TRBD1; v_call: TRBV9; j_call: TRBJ2-7; clone_size: .; cdr3_nt: TGTGCCAGCCGGGGAACAGGGGTCGAGCAGTACTTC; cdr3_aa: CASRGTGVEQYF
d_call: TRBD2; v_call: TRBV28; j_call: TRBJ2-1; clone_size: .; cdr3_nt: TGTGCCAGCCCCCCGGGACTAGCTTACTACAATGAGCAGTTCTTC; cdr3_aa: CASPPGLAYYNEQFF
d_call: .; v_call: TRBV30; j_call: TRBJ2-1; clone_size: few; cdr3_nt: TGTGCCTGGAGTGTACTCACGAGGGATGAGCAGTTCTTC; cdr3_aa: CAWSVLTRDEQFF
d_call: .; v_call: TRBV5-1; j_call: TRBJ1-2; clone_size: once; cdr3_nt: TGCGCCAGCAGCTCCGCGGGGGGGCCTGGCTATGGCTACACCTTC; cdr3_aa: CASSSAGGPGYGYTF
d_call: TRBD2; v_call: TRBV11-2; j_call: TRBJ2-5; clone_size: .; cdr3_nt: TGTGCCAGCAGACCAAGCGGGGGGGCGTTCGGGGAGACCCAGTACTTC; cdr3_aa: CASRPSGGAFGETQYF
d_call: .; v_call: TRBV19; j_call: TRBJ2-5; clone_size: .; cdr3_nt: TGTGCCAGCACTTTAACAGGGAAGGAGACCCAGTACTTC; cdr3_aa: CASTLTGKETQYF
d_call: .; v_call: TRBV5-6; j_call: TRBJ1-2; clone_size: .; cdr3_nt: TGTGCCAGCTGGGAGGGGCGAGGTGGCTACACCTTC; cdr3_aa: CASWEGRGGYTF
d_call: .; v_call: TRBV5-5; j_call: TRBJ2-3; clone_size: .; cdr3_nt: TGTGCCAGCAGCTTAGGCGGGGTAGATACGCAGTATTTT; cdr3_aa: CASSLGGVDTQYF
d_call: TRBD1; v_call: TRBV19; j_call: TRBJ2-3; clone_size: once; cdr3_nt: TGTGCCAGTAGCCCGGACAGGGTTAGCACAGATACGCAGTATTTT; cdr3_aa: CASSPDRVSTDTQYF
d_call: TRBD2; v_call: TRBV4-1; j_call: TRBJ2-7; clone_size: .; cdr3_nt: TGCGCCAGCAGCCAAGTCGGGGGGAGCCCCTCCTACGAGCAGTACTTC; cdr3_aa: CASSQVGGSPSYEQYF
d_call: .; v_call: TRBV25-1; j_call: TRBJ1-5; clone_size: .; cdr3_nt: TGTGCCAGCAGTGAAAGGGGGGGCCCTAATCAGCCCCAGCATTTT; cdr3_aa: CASSERGGPNQPQHF
d_call: .; v_call: TRBV21-1; j_call: TRBJ2-1; clone_size: .; cdr3_nt: TGTGCCAGCAGCAAAAGGCCGGGACAGGGGGCGAGTAATGAGCAGTTCTTC; cdr3_aa: CASSKRPGQGASNEQFF
d_call: .; v_call: TRBV6-1; j_call: TRBJ1-4; clone_size: .; cdr3_nt: TGTGCCAGCAGTGAAGCGCGGGGTGGTTCTGAGTTTTTT; cdr3_aa: CASSEARGGSEFF
d_call: .; v_call: TRBV6-6; j_call: TRBJ2-5; clone_size: .; cdr3_nt: TGTGCCAGCAGGACCCAAGCGGTGTACCAAGAGACCCAGTACTTC; cdr3_aa: CASRTQAVYQETQYF
d_call: .; v_call: TRBV6-1; j_call: TRBJ1-2; clone_size: .; cdr3_nt: TGTGCCGGCTATGAACGGGAGGGGCCTTATGGCTACACCTTC; cdr3_aa: CAGYEREGPYGYTF
d_call: .; v_call: TRBV4-3; j_call: TRBJ1-2; clone_size: .; cdr3_nt: TGCGCCAGCAGCCAAGATGGGCGAAGAGGCTACACCTTC; cdr3_aa: CASSQDGRRGYTF
d_call: .; v_call: TRBV10-3; j_call: TRBJ1-1; clone_size: .; cdr3_nt: TGTGCCATCAGTGAGACCGGACACGTTTACTTT; cdr3_aa: CAISETGHVYF
d_call: TRBD1; v_call: TRBV9; j_call: TRBJ1-5; clone_size: .; cdr3_nt: TGTGCCAGCAGCCCGGGGACAGTCCACCCGAGGGATCAGCCCCAGCATTTT; cdr3_aa: CASSPGTVHPRDQPQHF
d_call: .; v_call: TRBV5-1; j_call: TRBJ1-2; clone_size: .; cdr3_nt: TGCGCCAGCAAGCGTACCCAAGGCCCAGGGCGCGGCTACACCTTC; cdr3_aa: CASKRTQGPGRGYTF
d_call: TRBD1; v_call: TRBV7-8; j_call: TRBJ2-7; clone_size: .; cdr3_nt: TGTGCCAGCAGCCCCAGGACAGGGATGTTCCACGAGCAGTACTTC; cdr3_aa: CASSPRTGMFHEQYF
d_call: TRBD1; v_call: TRBV6-5; j_call: TRBJ1-2; clone_size: .; cdr3_nt: TGTGCCAGCAGTCGGGACAGGAGTTATGGCTACACCTTC; cdr3_aa: CASSRDRSYGYTF
d_call: .; v_call: TRBV6-6; j_call: TRBJ1-4; clone_size: few; cdr3_nt: TGTGCCAGCAGTTATGTAGGGAGTACTAATGAAAAACTGTTTTTT; cdr3_aa: CASSYVGSTNEKLFF
d_call: .; v_call: TRBV2; j_call: TRBJ2-1; clone_size: .; cdr3_nt: TGTGCCAGCAGTGAAGGGAGGTCGAATGAGCAGTTCTTC; cdr3_aa: CASSEGRSNEQFF
d_call: TRBD1; v_call: TRBV10-3; j_call: TRBJ1-4; clone_size: once; cdr3_nt: TGTGCCATCAGAGGACAGGGGAATGAAAAACTGTTTTTT; cdr3_aa: CAIRGQGNEKLFF
d_call: .; v_call: TRBV15; j_call: TRBJ1-6; clone_size: .; cdr3_nt: TGTGCCACCAGCAGAGACACGGGGGGGATCTCCTATAATTCACCCCTCCACTTT; cdr3_aa: CATSRDTGGISYNSPLHF
d_call: .; v_call: TRBV19; j_call: TRBJ1-2; clone_size: .; cdr3_nt: TGTGCCAGTAGGCCGACCGGGACAACTAACTATGGCTACACCTTC; cdr3_aa: CASRPTGTTNYGYTF
d_call: TRBD2; v_call: TRBV9; j_call: TRBJ2-3; clone_size: .; cdr3_nt: TGTGCCAGCAGCGTGGTAGCGGGACGCACAGATACGCAGTATTTT; cdr3_aa: CASSVVAGRTDTQYF
d_call: .; v_call: TRBV7-2; j_call: TRBJ2-7; clone_size: .; cdr3_nt: TGTGCCAGCAGCTTACGGGACAACTACGAGCAGTACTTC; cdr3_aa: CASSLRDNYEQYF
d_call: TRBD2; v_call: TRBV9; j_call: TRBJ2-3; clone_size: .; cdr3_nt: TGTGCCAGCGGGGGGGTTCTTTCCACAGATACGCAGTATTTT; cdr3_aa: CASGGVLSTDTQYF
d_call: .; v_call: TRBV28; j_call: TRBJ1-2; clone_size: .; cdr3_nt: TGTGCCAGCAGTCCCACCCCGACAGGTTGGGGCTACACCTTC; cdr3_aa: CASSPTPTGWGYTF
d_call: TRBD2; v_call: TRBV18; j_call: TRBJ2-3; clone_size: once; cdr3_nt: TGTGCCAGCTCAGAGGGACTAGCAACAGATACGCAGTATTTT; cdr3_aa: CASSEGLATDTQYF
d_call: TRBD2; v_call: TRBV6-5; j_call: TRBJ2-7; clone_size: few; cdr3_nt: TGTGCCAGCAGTTACGGAGGACTAGCGGGAGCCTACGAGCAGTACTTC; cdr3_aa: CASSYGGLAGAYEQYF
d_call: .; v_call: TRBV7-6; j_call: TRBJ2-5; clone_size: once; cdr3_nt: TGTGCCAGCAGCCCGGGTTATCAAGAGACCCAGTACTTC; cdr3_aa: CASSPGYQETQYF